This T cell receptor (beta chain) was identified during a study of early T cells in non-severe SARS-CoV-2 infection. The germline CDR1 and CDR2 sequences are SEHNR and FQNEAQ (reference sequence). V lost 4 bases, J lost 9 bases, and 9 bases lay in between. This CDR3 has 12 amino acids. Separate cDNA molecules each had unique molecular identifiers attached to them. TCRdb re-derived calls from the 5' RACE reads in MiXCR, one entry per CDR3 protein. The table has approximately 110,000 distinct CDR3 sequences, just under 15% seen once. V gene TRBV7-9 combines with J gene TRBJ2-2; D uncertain. What was sequenced was whole blood. This TCR came from an adult who was a healthcare worker with PCR-confirmed SARS-CoV-2 infection or an uninfected control (not recorded which). This CDR3 is CASSSTSRELFF. CDR3 DNA: TGTGCCAGCAGCTCCACCTCCCGGGAGCTGTTTTTT.